A selection of T cell receptor beta chains follows, all from one sample in a study of blood T cell repertoires in COVID-19. Measured with immunoSEQ multiplex PCR; TCRdb has only the in-frame clones, and not every one. The sample has under 250,000 clones; roughly 80% are singletons. Sequencing was done on a sample of peripheral blood. Every receptor here comes from a woman between 55 and 75 years old who had recovered from COVID-19. Both conserved end residues are part of each CDR3. Fields, in order: D gene, clone size, V gene, J gene, CDR3 DNA, CDR3 protein. The D gene is left open where the match is weak. Not every row has a clone size; where given, it reads once, few, many or a size class.

TRBD2,.,TRBV5-1,TRBJ2-3,TGCGCCAGCAGTGACAGTAGCGGGGCCGATACGCAGTATTTT,CASSDSSGADTQYF
.,.,TRBV2,TRBJ2-1,TGTGCCAGCAGTCCGTATTCAGGGGCTGGTGAGCAGTTCTTC,CASSPYSGAGEQFF
TRBD1,.,TRBV5-6,TRBJ1-5,TGTGCCAGCAGCTTGGGGACAGGGGTTAGCAATCAGCCCCAGCATTTT,CASSLGTGVSNQPQHF
.,.,TRBV5-1,TRBJ1-5,TGCGCCAGCAGCTTGGAGTCCCCAGATCAGCCCCAGCATTTT,CASSLESPDQPQHF
.,.,TRBV20-1,TRBJ2-7,TGCAGTGCTGCCCCACTCTCCGAGCAGTACTTC,CSAAPLSEQYF
TRBD1,.,TRBV9,TRBJ1-2,TGTGCCAGCAGCCCCGGGAGCCGACAGGGAAACTATGGCTACACCTTC,CASSPGSRQGNYGYTF
.,.,TRBV4-3,TRBJ1-1,TGCGCCAGCAGTCAAGGTTACAGGACACTGAACACTGAAGCTTTCTTT,CASSQGYRTLNTEAFF
TRBD1,.,TRBV6-5,TRBJ2-4,TGTGCCAGCAGTTACGGCGGACAGGGGAAAAACATTCAGTACTTC,CASSYGGQGKNIQYF
.,once,TRBV19,TRBJ2-1,TGTGCCAGTACCCCCGCGAGCTCCTACAATGAGCAGTTCTTC,CASTPASSYNEQFF
TRBD2,.,TRBV4-3,TRBJ2-7,TGCGCCAGCAGCCAAGTGCTAGCGGGGGGGGCATCCGAGCAGTACTTC,CASSQVLAGGASEQYF
.,.,TRBV21-1,TRBJ2-7,TGTGCCAGCAGCAATTTTTCGGGGTTCGAGCAGTACTTC,CASSNFSGFEQYF
TRBD1,few,TRBV5-1,TRBJ1-2,TGCGCCAGCAGCGAAGGACAGGGACCATGGTGGGGCTACACCTTC,CASSEGQGPWWGYTF
.,.,TRBV4-1,TRBJ2-3,TGCGCCAGCAGCCAAGGACAACCAGGTACAGATACGCAGTATTTT,CASSQGQPGTDTQYF
.,.,TRBV6-2/TRBV6-3,TRBJ2-7,TGTGCCAGCAGTTACTTGGGGCTCTCCTACGAGCAGTACTTC,CASSYLGLSYEQYF
TRBD2,.,TRBV10-3,TRBJ2-5,TGTGCCATCAACGCGGGGGACCAAGAGACCCAGTACTTC,CAINAGDQETQYF
.,.,TRBV30,TRBJ1-6,TGTGCCTGGACGACGGGGAACCTAGGAAATTCACCCCTCCACTTT,CAWTTGNLGNSPLHF
.,.,TRBV15,TRBJ1-4,TGTGCCACCAGCAGGATCCCCGGGGAGAATGAAAAACTGTTTTTT,CATSRIPGENEKLFF
TRBD1,once,TRBV7-3,TRBJ1-4,TGTGCCAGCAGCCCATGGGACAGGGCCACTAGGGATGAAAAACTGTTTTTT,CASSPWDRATRDEKLFF